This T cell receptor beta chain came from a study of identical twins. Study-wide results and caveats: Sharing of beta out-of-frame sequences by twins showed a weaker excess.

A note on this clonotype: Its antigen is as yet unknown.

After removal of 6 bases from V and 5 bases from J, the junction contained 3 bases not matched to a gene. The CDR3 has 13 residues. CDR1 is SQVTM, CDR2 ANQGSEA, per germline. Template switching added a universal primer binding site, and final cDNA carried unique molecular identifiers. TCRdb re-called the 5' RACE reads through MiXCR, storing one row per CDR3 protein. The data contain about 390,000 distinct CDR3 sequences, 8.5% to 10% of them seen just once; the ten biggest clones take up 8% to 10%. The sample comprised naive T cells sorted from blood. The source is a woman between 50 and 59 years old in good health. V usage is TRBV29-1 and J usage is TRBJ2-3, with 12 bases that match TRBD2. The CDR3 region is CSVRGLAGDTQYF. CDR3 nucleotides: TGCAGCGTCCGGGGACTAGCGGGAGATACGCAGTATTTT.